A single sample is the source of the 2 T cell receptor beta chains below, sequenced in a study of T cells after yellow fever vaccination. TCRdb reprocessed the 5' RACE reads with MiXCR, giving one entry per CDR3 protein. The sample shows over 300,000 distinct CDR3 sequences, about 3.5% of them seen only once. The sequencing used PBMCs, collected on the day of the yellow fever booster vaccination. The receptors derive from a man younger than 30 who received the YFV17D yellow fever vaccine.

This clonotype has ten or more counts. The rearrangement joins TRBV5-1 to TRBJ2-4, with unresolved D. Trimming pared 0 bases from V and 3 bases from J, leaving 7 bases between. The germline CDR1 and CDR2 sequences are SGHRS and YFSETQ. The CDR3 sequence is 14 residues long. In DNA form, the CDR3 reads TGCGCCAGCAGCTTGGGCTGGGACAAAAACATTCAGTACTTC. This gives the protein CASSLGWDKNIQYF.

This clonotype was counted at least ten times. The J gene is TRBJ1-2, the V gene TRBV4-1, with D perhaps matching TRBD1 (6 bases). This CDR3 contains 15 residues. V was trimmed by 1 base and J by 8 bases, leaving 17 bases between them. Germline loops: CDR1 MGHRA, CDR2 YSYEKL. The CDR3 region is CASSQGYRDLDGYTF. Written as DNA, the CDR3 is TGCGCCAGCAGCCAAGGATACAGGGACTTGGACGGCTACACCTTC.